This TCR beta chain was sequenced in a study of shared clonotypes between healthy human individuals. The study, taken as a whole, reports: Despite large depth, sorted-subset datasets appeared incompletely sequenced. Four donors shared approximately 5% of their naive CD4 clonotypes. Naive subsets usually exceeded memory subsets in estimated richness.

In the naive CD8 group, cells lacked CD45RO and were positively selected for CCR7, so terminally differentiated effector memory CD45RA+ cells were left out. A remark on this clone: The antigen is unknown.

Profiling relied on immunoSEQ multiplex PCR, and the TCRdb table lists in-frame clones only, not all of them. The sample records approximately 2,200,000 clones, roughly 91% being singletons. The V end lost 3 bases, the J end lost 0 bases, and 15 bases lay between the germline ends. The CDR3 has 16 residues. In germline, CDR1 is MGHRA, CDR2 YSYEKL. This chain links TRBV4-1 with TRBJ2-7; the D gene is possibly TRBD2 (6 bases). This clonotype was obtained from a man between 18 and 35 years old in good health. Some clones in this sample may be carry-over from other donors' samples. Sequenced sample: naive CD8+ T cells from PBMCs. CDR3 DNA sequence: TGCGCCAGCAGCCACCAATCTAGCGCCAGCTCCTACGAGCAGTACTTC. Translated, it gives CASSHQSSASSYEQYF.